The clone carrying this T cell receptor beta chain was recorded at least ten times. Germline V CDR1 and CDR2: SGHRS, YFSETQ. The ends lost 4 bases at V and 5 bases at J; junction bases unmatched: 13. The CDR3 totals 16 residues. Individual cDNA molecules each received unique molecular identifiers attached to them. Via MiXCR, TCRdb re-called the 5' RACE reads, giving one row per CDR3 protein. The sample comprises tens of thousands of distinct CDR3 sequences, around a tenth of which are singletons, and less than 5% rests with the top ten. This entry comes from a study of early T cells in non-severe SARS-CoV-2 infection.

J is TRBJ2-7 and V is TRBV5-1; 9 bases align to TRBD2. The sample consisted of whole blood. The clonotype comes from an adult who was a healthcare worker with PCR-confirmed SARS-CoV-2 infection or an uninfected control (not recorded which). CDR3 sequence (DNA): TGCGCCAGCAGCCCCCGAACCGGGACTAGCAGCCACGAGCAGTACTTC. It encodes CASSPRTGTSSHEQYF.